These 11 T cell receptor beta chains share one sample of origin, sequenced in a study of blood T cell repertoires in COVID-19. The table came from immunoSEQ multiplex PCR; TCRdb's copy has only in-frame clones and leaves some out. The sample has around 230,000 clones; over 80% are singletons. Sequences were obtained from peripheral blood. The receptors shown here come from a man aged 35 to 55 with acute or convalescent COVID-19.

DNA for the CDR3: TGCGCCAGCGGAGAGGGCCAAGAGACCCAGTACTTC. Its protein product is CASGEGQETQYF. The V and J genes are TRBV10-1 and TRBJ2-5; a weak D match, TRBD2 (5 bases). Trimming shortened V by 8 bases and J by 1 base, and 8 bases separated the two germline ends. Germline V CDR1 and CDR2: WNHNN, SYGVQD (reference sequence). The CDR3 runs 12 residues.

The chain couples TRBV5-4 to TRBJ1-4, with TRBD1 as a possible D gene (6 bases). CDR3 length: 14 amino acids. V lost 5 bases and J lost 4, with 12 bases in between. Germline V gene lookup returns CDR1 SGHNT and CDR2 YYREEE (reference sequence). The CDR3 DNA reads TGTGCCAGCAGTGGGGGGGCAAGTAATGAAAAACTGTTTTTT. It encodes CASSGGASNEKLFF.

In regard to this clone: The sample contains more than one DNA sequence encoding this CDR3. The rearrangement uses TRBV9 and TRBJ1-4; D remains unclear. CDR1 and CDR2 from the germline V gene are SGDLS and YYNGEE. V was pared by 2 bases and J by 6 bases, with 8 bases between. CDR3 length equals 13 residues. CDR3 protein: CASSVAPDEKLFF. CDR3 coding DNA: TGTGCCAGCAGCGTGGCCCCAGATGAAAAACTGTTTTTT.

This clone has just one count. The chain employs TRBV7-2 and TRBJ2-5, with a possible D match to TRBD2 (7 bases). V dropped 5 bases and J dropped 4 bases, with 14 bases sitting between them. Germline V CDR1 and CDR2: SGHTA, FQGNSA. The CDR3 is 14 residues long. CDR3 sequence (DNA): TGTGCCAGCAGCCCTAACGGGGGGCTAGAGACCCAGTACTTC. It translates to CASSPNGGLETQYF.

V and J are TRBV5-1 and TRBJ1-3; D ambiguous. The CDR3 contains 14 residues. Germline lookup yields CDR1 SGHRS and CDR2 YFSETQ. V was cut by 4 bases and J by 0 bases, with 8 bases left in between. This CDR3 reads CASSPGISGNTIYF. The DNA of the CDR3 is TGCGCCAGCAGCCCGGGGATCTCTGGAAACACCATATATTTT.

The chain recombines TRBV27 with TRBJ1-1; possibly TRBD1 for D (6 bases). The CDR3 spans 17 residues. V was cut by 6 bases and J by 0 bases, with 20 bases left in between. Germline CDR1 reads MNHEY; CDR2 reads SMNVEV (reference sequence). The DNA for the CDR3 is TGTGCCAGCAGGGACAGAAAGGATGTACTCATGAACACTGAAGCTTTCTTT. This encodes CASRDRKDVLMNTEAFF.

The rearrangement joins TRBV4-3 to TRBJ2-5; 10 bases fit TRBD2. This CDR3 has 14 amino acids. Germline V gives CDR1 LGHNA, CDR2 YSLEER. Unmatched junction bases numbered 1, after V lost 1 base and J lost 5 bases. CDR3 amino acids: CASSQVAGGETQYF. The CDR3 coding sequence is TGCGCCAGCAGCCAAGTAGCGGGAGGCGAGACCCAGTACTTC.

The gene calls are TRBV7-9 and TRBJ2-3, with D possibly matching TRBD1 (5 bases). V was pared by 3 bases and J by 0 bases, with 19 bases between. The CDR3 is made up of 18 amino acids. CDR1 and CDR2 from the germline V gene are SEHNR and FQNEAQ (reference sequence). DNA for the CDR3: TGTGCCAGCAGCTTTCGTAGGGGCCGAATCCTTAGCACAGATACGCAGTATTTT. It translates to CASSFRRGRILSTDTQYF.

The chain carries TRBV7-8 and TRBJ1-6; unclear D gene. The CDR3 contains 14 residues. CDR1 and CDR2 (germline): SGHVS, FQNEAQ. V shed 2 bases and J shed 6 bases, with 8 bases lying between them. The chain's CDR3 is CASSLSGVNSPLHF. The CDR3 bases are TGTGCCAGCAGCTTATCCGGGGTTAATTCACCCCTCCACTTT.

The rearrangement uses TRBV7-6 and TRBJ1-4, with D possibly TRBD1 on 5 matching bases. The CDR3 extends over 13 amino acids. Per the germline V gene, CDR1 is SGHVS and CDR2 is FNYEAQ. V was cut by 4 bases and J by 8 bases, with 11 bases left in between. CDR3 DNA sequence: TGTGCCAGCAGCTCCCGGACATGGGAAAAACTGTTTTTT. Its protein product is CASSSRTWEKLFF.

This clone was counted only a few times. The CDR3 loop is CASSHPTGRGYTF. CDR3 nucleotides: TGTGCCAGCAGCCACCCGACAGGGAGAGGCTACACCTTC. The chain recombines TRBV3-1 (or the pseudogene TRBV3-2) with TRBJ1-2, with TRBD1 matching 7 bases. The CDR3 spans 13 residues. Germline loops: CDR1 LGHDT, CDR2 YNNKEL (reference sequence). The V segment lost 3 bases and the J segment 8 bases; nucleotides outside the gene matches: 6.